These 32 T cell receptor beta chains share one sample of origin, sequenced in a study of pediatric ulcerative colitis. Libraries were prepared by immunoSEQ multiplex PCR; TCRdb keeps only in-frame clonotypes and omits some of them. The table lists around 61,000 clones, less than 90% of them singletons. Material: blood. The source of these receptors is a boy younger than 18 with severe ulcerative colitis.

Remarks on this clone: Distinct nucleotide sequences in the sample also encode this CDR3. This chain uses TRBV2 with TRBJ2-1; 12 bases align to TRBD2. The CDR3 has 14 amino acids. After removal of 7 bases from V and 3 bases from J, the junction contained 1 base not matched to a gene. Germline CDR1 and CDR2: SNHLY and FYNNEI. The DNA of the CDR3 is TGTGCCAGCAAGGGACTAGCGGGCTACAATGAGCAGTTCTTC. As protein: CASKGLAGYNEQFF.

V gene TRBV29-1 combines with J gene TRBJ2-5; D gene unclear. With the DNA end fitting TRBJ2-7 better, the J assignment may be wrong. The germline gives CDR1 SQVTM, CDR2 ANQGSEA. The CDR3 covers 14 residues. As DNA, the CDR3 is TGCAGCGTTGCTTCCTCGATTACAGCCTACGAGCAGTACTTC. This encodes CSVASSITAYEQYF.

This chain uses TRBV19 with TRBJ1-1; D is perhaps TRBD1 (5 bases). V was trimmed by 5 bases and J by 5 bases, leaving 24 bases between them. This CDR3 has 17 amino acids. Germline V CDR1 and CDR2: LNHDA, SQIVND (reference sequence). In DNA form, the CDR3 reads TGTGCCAGTAGTGCCCCAGGTAGGGGCGGTTTGTCAACTGAAGCTTTCTTT. Protein product: CASSAPGRGGLSTEAFF.

The chain carries TRBV4-1 and TRBJ2-2; 12 nucleotides match TRBD2. Germline V gene lookup returns CDR1 MGHRA and CDR2 YSYEKL. The junction had 27 bases not matched to a gene; V was cut back by 8 bases and J by 5 bases. The CDR3 is 22 residues long. The chain's CDR3 is CASSLGEPGGLAGGPRTGELFF. The CDR3 DNA reads TGCGCCAGCTCCCTTGGGGAGCCGGGCGGGCTAGCGGGAGGGCCAAGGACCGGGGAGCTGTTTTTT.

The CDR3 DNA reads as TGTGCCAGCAGCCAAGATCTTAGACGGGAAGAGACCCAGTACTTC. It is translated as CASSQDLRREETQYF. The V call is TRBV14, the J call TRBJ2-5; D unresolved. The CDR3 consists of 15 residues. The V gene's germline CDR1 is SGHDN and CDR2 FVKESK. V lost 0 bases to trimming and J lost 3 bases, with 11 bases between them.

J is TRBJ2-7 and V is TRBV28; 11 bases are shared with TRBD1. The CDR3 is made up of 14 amino acids. Germline CDR1 is MDHEN and CDR2 is SYDVKM. Trimming cost V 3 bases and J 5 bases; bases outside gene matches: 3. Here the CDR3 DNA reads TGTGCCAGCAGTTTTTGGGACAGGGGGGACGAGCAGTACTTC. Protein sequence: CASSFWDRGDEQYF.

The chain joins TRBV18 to TRBJ2-1, with TRBD1 matching over 8 bases. Trimming at V came to 8 bases and at J to 8 bases, leaving 11 bases not matched to a gene. This CDR3 is 14 amino acids long. Germline-derived CDR1 and CDR2 are KGHSH and LQKENI. The CDR3 region is CASTARAGGDEQFF. The CDR3 coding sequence is TGTGCCAGCACAGCCAGGGCAGGGGGCGATGAGCAGTTCTTC.

The V and J genes are TRBV5-6 and TRBJ2-1; TRBD1 aligns across 7 bases. This CDR3 contains 15 residues. Germline V gene data show CDR1 as SGHDT and CDR2 as YYEEEE. Unmatched junction bases numbered 4, after V lost 2 bases and J lost 2 bases. The chain's CDR3 is CASSFSTGTYNEQFF. The CDR3 nucleotides read TGTGCCAGCAGCTTCTCGACAGGGACCTACAATGAGCAGTTCTTC.

This clone was seen a handful of times. The chain combines TRBV7-9 with TRBJ2-2; TRBD2 aligns across 9 bases. The trim removed 1 base at V and 5 bases at J, leaving 5 bases unmatched. Germline assignment: CDR1 SEHNR and CDR2 FQNEAQ (reference sequence). This CDR3 contains 16 residues. Written as DNA, the CDR3 is TGTGCCAGCAGCTTAGTGGCTAGCGGGAAGACCGGGGAGCTGTTTTTT. Translation: CASSLVASGKTGELFF.

This clone was counted once. The chain combines TRBV5-4 with TRBJ2-1; D gene ambiguous. Trimming removed 4 bases from V and 0 bases from J, with 14 bases in between. The germline CDR1 and CDR2 sequences are SGHNT and YYREEE (reference sequence). The CDR3 totals 16 residues. The CDR3 nucleotides are TGTGCCAGCAGCCCATCGGGTGCGGCCTCCTACAATGAGCAGTTCTTC. Translated: CASSPSGAASYNEQFF.

This sequence joins TRBV11-2 and TRBJ1-1, with D perhaps matching TRBD1 (6 bases). This CDR3 region has 13 residues. Trimming stripped 3 bases from V and 10 bases from J, with 15 bases between. Germline-derived CDR1 and CDR2 are SGHAT and FQNNGV. The CDR3 DNA sequence: TGTGCCAGCAGCTTTACCCCAACCAGGGGAGCTTTCTTT. Encoded protein: CASSFTPTRGAFF.

The chain links TRBV2 to TRBJ1-1; the D is unclear. Trimming stripped 7 bases from V and 0 bases from J, with 15 bases between. Germline V gene sequence: CDR1 SNHLY, CDR2 FYNNEI. The length of the CDR3 is 15 residues. CDR3 in amino acids: CASIIGFMMNTEAFF. CDR3 DNA sequence: TGTGCCAGCATCATAGGGTTCATGATGAACACTGAAGCTTTCTTT. The full variable domain, completed using reference TRBV2 and TRBJ1-1, is EPEVTQTPSHQVTQMGQEVILRCVPISNHLYFYWYRQILGQKVEFLVSFYNNEISEKSEIFDDQFSVERPDGSNFTLKIRSTKLEDSAMYFCASIIGFMMNTEAFFGQGTRLTVV.

The V call is TRBV30, the J call TRBJ2-1, with D possibly TRBD1 on 5 matching bases. This CDR3 is 16 amino acids long. CDR1 is GTSNPN and CDR2 is SVGIG in the germline V gene (reference sequence). V lost 0 bases and J lost 10, with 22 bases in between. CDR3 region: CAWSVGLQLGLGEQFF. CDR3 bases: TGTGCCTGGAGTGTTGGGCTGCAGTTGGGGCTAGGGGAGCAGTTCTTC.

This chain connects TRBV30 to TRBJ1-6; no definite D call. Germline CDR1 GTSNPN, CDR2 SVGIG (reference sequence). With 0 bases removed from V and 14 bases from J, the gap between germline ends came to 11 bases. The CDR3 loop spans 12 amino acids. The chain's CDR3 is CAWSVQSFTLHF. CDR3 nucleotide sequence: TGTGCCTGGAGTGTACAATCCTTCACCCTCCACTTT. The full variable domain, rest sourced from reference TRBV30 and TRBJ1-6, is SQTIHQWPATLVQPVGSPLSLECTVEGTSNPNLYWYRQAAGRGLQLLFYSVGIGQISSEVPQNLSASRPQDRQFILSSKKLLLSDSGFYLCAWSVQSFTLHFGNGTRLTVT.

V is TRBV5-1 and J is TRBJ2-5; the match to TRBD2 covers 12 bases. CDR3 length: 16 residues. The germline gives CDR1 SGHRS, CDR2 YFSETQ. The trim removed 4 bases at V and 4 bases at J, leaving 8 bases unmatched. CDR3 DNA: TGCGCCAGCAGCCCCCGACTAGCGGGAGTGGTAGAGACCCAGTACTTC. Amino acids: CASSPRLAGVVETQYF.

This sequence joins TRBV6-1 and TRBJ2-6; D possibly uses TRBD1 or TRBD2 (5 bases each). The V gene lost 6 bases and the J gene lost 2 bases, with 11 bases spanning the gap. From germline, CDR1 is MNHNS and CDR2 SASEGT. The length of the CDR3 is 15 residues. The CDR3 loop reads CASSSRGTGANVLTF. The CDR3 region has the DNA TGTGCCAGCAGCTCGAGGGGCACTGGGGCCAACGTCCTGACTTTC.

The chain links TRBV5-8 to TRBJ2-3; TRBD1 matches 9 bases. The CDR3 spans 15 residues. Germline CDR1 and CDR2: SGHTS and YDEGEE. J gave up 5 bases and V 0 bases, and 4 bases lay outside the gene matches. CDR3 sequence: CASSLGTGEGDTQYF. The CDR3 DNA follows: TGTGCCAGCAGCTTGGGGACAGGGGAGGGAGATACGCAGTATTTT.

This clone was detected only once. This sequence joins TRBV6-6 and TRBJ1-4; D remains ambiguous. The CDR3 covers 14 residues. The germline V and J ends were trimmed by 2 bases and 4 bases, with 8 bases remaining between them. CDR1 is MNHNY and CDR2 is SVGAGI in the germline V gene (reference sequence). The CDR3 protein is CASSYVSLNEKLFF. As DNA, the CDR3 is TGTGCCAGCAGTTACGTCAGCCTTAATGAAAAACTGTTTTTT.

This clone was found once. The CDR3 sequence is CASSRFSSGINEQFF. CDR3 nucleotide sequence: TGCGCCAGCAGCCGCTTTTCTAGCGGGATCAATGAGCAGTTCTTC. This sequence joins TRBV4-1 and TRBJ2-1; 9 nucleotides match TRBD2. The CDR3 has 15 amino acids. Germline CDR1 is MGHRA and CDR2 is YSYEKL. Germline trimming cut 4 bases from V and 6 bases from J; bases unmatched to any gene: 7.

The V call is TRBV2, the J call TRBJ2-3, with 7 bases lining up with TRBD1. The CDR3 contains 12 residues. The J segment lost 8 bases and the V segment lost 10 bases, leaving 9 bases of the junction unmatched. Germline loops: CDR1 SNHLY, CDR2 FYNNEI. In nucleotides, the CDR3 is TGTGCCACCCGGGACAGTTTAATTACGCAGTATTTT. This translates into CATRDSLITQYF. The whole variable domain, remainder taken from reference TRBV2 and TRBJ2-3, is EPEVTQTPSHQVTQMGQEVILRCVPISNHLYFYWYRQILGQKVEFLVSFYNNEISEKSEIFDDQFSVERPDGSNFTLKIRSTKLEDSAMYFCATRDSLITQYFGPGTRLTVL.

This clone was seen a single time. This chain uses TRBV6-5 with TRBJ1-5; no clear D gene. V shed 0 bases and J shed 4 bases, with 7 bases lying between them. This CDR3 is built from 14 residues. Looked up from germline, CDR1 is MNHEY and CDR2 is SVGAGI. CDR3 sequence (DNA): TGTGCCAGCAGTTACTCGACAAATAATCAGCCCCAGCATTTT. It yields the protein CASSYSTNNQPQHF.

This sequence joins TRBV7-2 and TRBJ2-1; TRBD2 agrees at 11 bases. The J segment lost 7 bases and the V segment lost 2 bases, leaving 4 bases of the junction unmatched. This CDR3 has 15 residues. Per germline, CDR1 SGHTA and CDR2 FQGNSA. The CDR3 loop reads CASSLTSSGRNEQFF. CDR3 nucleotide sequence: TGTGCCAGCAGCTTAACGTCTAGCGGGAGGAATGAGCAGTTCTTC.

The chain couples TRBV18 to TRBJ2-7; perhaps TRBD2 as D (7 bases). The CDR3 contains 14 residues. Trimming took 1 base from V and 3 from J, leaving 10 bases between them. From germline, CDR1 is KGHSH and CDR2 LQKENI. CDR3 residues: CASSPQGEGYEQYF. Here the CDR3 DNA reads TGTGCCAGCTCACCACAGGGGGAGGGCTACGAGCAGTACTTC.

This chain uses TRBV14 with TRBJ1-1; 8 positions match TRBD1. This CDR3 contains 15 residues. Germline V gene lookup returns CDR1 SGHDN and CDR2 FVKESK. With 4 bases clipped from V and 1 base from J, the junction kept 5 bases outside the gene matches. CDR3 nucleotide sequence: TGTGCCAGCAGCCCAGGACAGGGTCCGAACACTGAAGCTTTCTTT. Protein: CASSPGQGPNTEAFF. Looking up the rest from reference TRBV14 and TRBJ1-1 gives the full variable domain: EAGVTQFPSHSVIEKGQTVTLRCDPISGHDNLYWYRRVMGKEIKFLLHFVKESKQDESGMPNNRFLAERTGGTYSTLKVQPAELEDSGVYFCASSPGQGPNTEAFFGQGTRLTVV.

With respect to this clone: The junction shows a germline mismatch at one end, possibly a read error. This chain uses TRBV30 with TRBJ1-1; 7 nucleotides agree with TRBD1. The CDR3 is made up of 13 amino acids. In germline, CDR1 is GTSNPN, CDR2 SVGIG (reference sequence). The CDR3 bases are TGTGCTTGGAGCAAAGGGGGCGACACTGAAGCTTTCTTT. This translates into CAWSKGGDTEAFF.

The J gene is TRBJ2-1, the V gene TRBV10-3; maybe TRBD2 (5 bases). The length of the CDR3 is 14 residues. Germline loops: CDR1 ENHRY, CDR2 SYGVKD. Trimming took off 8 bases at V and 0 bases at J, with 11 bases between the two ends. The CDR3 protein is CAIGSDFSYNEQFF. The CDR3 nucleotides are TGTGCCATCGGTTCGGACTTCTCCTACAATGAGCAGTTCTTC.

The chain combines TRBV5-5 with TRBJ1-1; no clear D gene. V lost 0 bases and J 0 bases, leaving 12 bases between the germline ends. The CDR3 is made up of 16 amino acids. The V gene's germline CDR1 is SGHKS and CDR2 YYEKEE (reference sequence). The CDR3 sequence is CASSLVLGLLNTEAFF. The CDR3, as DNA: TGTGCCAGCAGCTTGGTTCTTGGCCTACTGAACACTGAAGCTTTCTTT.

The DNA for the CDR3 is TGCGCCAGCAGTGAGGGGGGGTCTAAACTGTTTTTT. It specifies CASSEGGSKLFF. The J gene is TRBJ1-4, the V gene TRBV10-2; D possibly corresponds to TRBD1 (5 bases). Germline V gene sequence: CDR1 WSHSY, CDR2 SAAADI. Trimming shortened V by 2 bases and J by 11 bases, and 9 bases separated the two germline ends. The length of the CDR3 is 12 residues.

V usage is TRBV5-8 and J usage is TRBJ1-4; D gene uncertain. Germline assignment: CDR1 SGHTS and CDR2 YDEGEE. V was pared by 4 bases and J by 0 bases, with 13 bases between. The CDR3 is 16 amino acids. The CDR3 reads CASSPRRTSTNEKLFF. DNA for the CDR3: TGTGCCAGCAGCCCCCGCCGGACGTCAACTAATGAAAAACTGTTTTTT. The complete variable domain, with remaining parts taken from reference TRBV5-8 and TRBJ1-4, reads EAGVTQSPTHLIKTRGQQATLRCSPISGHTSVYWYQQALGLGLQFLLWYDEGEERNRGNFPPRFSGRQFPNYSSELNVNALELEDSALYLCASSPRRTSTNEKLFFGSGTQLSVL.

This chain links TRBV6-5 with TRBJ2-7; 7 bases agree with TRBD1. Per germline, CDR1 MNHEY and CDR2 SVGAGI. This CDR3 spans 15 amino acids. Trimming took 6 bases from V and 2 from J; bases not matched to a gene: 10. CDR3 sequence: CASSDTGVKTYEQYF. CDR3 nucleotide sequence: TGTGCCAGCAGCGATACAGGGGTAAAAACCTACGAGCAGTACTTC.

This chain uses TRBV18 with TRBJ1-1; the D gene is possibly TRBD1 (6 bases). V was pared by 0 bases and J by 11 bases, with 16 bases between. Per germline, CDR1 KGHSH and CDR2 LQKENI. The CDR3 totals 14 residues. Here the CDR3 reads CASSPPSGASMAFF. The CDR3 bases are TGTGCCAGCTCACCACCGTCAGGGGCTAGCATGGCTTTCTTT.

This chain connects TRBV29-1 to TRBJ2-7; D possibly corresponds to TRBD2 (6 bases). This CDR3 contains 13 residues. V shed 5 bases and J shed 0 bases, with 11 bases lying between them. The V gene's germline CDR1 is SQVTM and CDR2 ANQGSEA. CDR3 loop: CSVRDGSSYEQYF. CDR3 bases: TGCAGCGTTAGGGACGGGAGCTCCTACGAGCAGTACTTC.